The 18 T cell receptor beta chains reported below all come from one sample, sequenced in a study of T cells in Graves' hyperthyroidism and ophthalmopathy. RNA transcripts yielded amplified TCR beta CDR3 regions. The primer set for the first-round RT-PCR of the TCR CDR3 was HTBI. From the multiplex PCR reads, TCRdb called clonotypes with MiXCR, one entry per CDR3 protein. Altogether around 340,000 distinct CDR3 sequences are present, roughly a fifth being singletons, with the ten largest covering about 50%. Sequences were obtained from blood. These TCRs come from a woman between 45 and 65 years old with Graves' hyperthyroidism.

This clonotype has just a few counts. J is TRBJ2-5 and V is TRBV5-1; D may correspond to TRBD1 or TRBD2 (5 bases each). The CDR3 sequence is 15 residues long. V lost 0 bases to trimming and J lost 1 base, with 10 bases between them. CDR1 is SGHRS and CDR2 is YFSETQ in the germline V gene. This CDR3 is CASSLGAGSQETQYF. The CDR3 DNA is TGCGCCAGCAGCTTGGGAGCAGGGAGCCAAGAGACCCAGTACTTC. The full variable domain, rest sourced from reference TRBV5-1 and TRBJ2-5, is KAGVTQTPRYLIKTRGQQVTLSCSPISGHRSVSWYQQTPGQGLQFLFEYFSETQRNKGNFPGRFSGRQFSNSRSEMNVSTLELGDSALYLCASSLGAGSQETQYFGPGTRLLVL.

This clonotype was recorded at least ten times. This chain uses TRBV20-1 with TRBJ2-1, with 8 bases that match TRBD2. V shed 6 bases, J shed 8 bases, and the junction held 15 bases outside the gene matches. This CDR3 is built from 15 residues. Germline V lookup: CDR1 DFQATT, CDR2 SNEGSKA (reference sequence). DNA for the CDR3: TGCAGTGCGCCGGGGGGCGGGGGGTTTTTCGATGAGCAGTTCTTC. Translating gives CSAPGGGGFFDEQFF.

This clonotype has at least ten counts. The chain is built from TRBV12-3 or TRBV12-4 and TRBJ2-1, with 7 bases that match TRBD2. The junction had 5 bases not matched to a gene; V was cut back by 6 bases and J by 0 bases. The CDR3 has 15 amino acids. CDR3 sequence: CASRPSGRSYNEQFF. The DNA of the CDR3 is TGTGCCAGCAGGCCTAGCGGTCGCTCCTACAATGAGCAGTTCTTC.

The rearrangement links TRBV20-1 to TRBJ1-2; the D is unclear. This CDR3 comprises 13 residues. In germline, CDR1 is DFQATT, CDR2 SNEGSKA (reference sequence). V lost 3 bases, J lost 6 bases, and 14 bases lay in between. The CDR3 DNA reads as TGCAGTGCTAGTAATTCCGGGTTTAATGGCTACACCTTC. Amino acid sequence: CSASNSGFNGYTF.

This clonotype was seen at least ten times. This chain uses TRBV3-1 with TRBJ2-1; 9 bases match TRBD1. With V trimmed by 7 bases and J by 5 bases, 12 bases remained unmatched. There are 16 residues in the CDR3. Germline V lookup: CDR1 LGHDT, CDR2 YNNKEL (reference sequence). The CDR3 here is CASTRMGGQGNNEQFF. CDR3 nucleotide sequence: TGTGCCAGCACTCGAATGGGGGGACAGGGTAACAATGAGCAGTTCTTC.

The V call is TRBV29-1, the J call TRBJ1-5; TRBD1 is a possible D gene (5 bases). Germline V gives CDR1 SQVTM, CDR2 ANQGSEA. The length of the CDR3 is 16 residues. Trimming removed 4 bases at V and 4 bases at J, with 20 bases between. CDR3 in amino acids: CSVVCGRYRGNQPQHF. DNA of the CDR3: TGCAGCGTTGTATGTGGCAGGTACCGGGGGAATCAGCCCCAGCATTTT.

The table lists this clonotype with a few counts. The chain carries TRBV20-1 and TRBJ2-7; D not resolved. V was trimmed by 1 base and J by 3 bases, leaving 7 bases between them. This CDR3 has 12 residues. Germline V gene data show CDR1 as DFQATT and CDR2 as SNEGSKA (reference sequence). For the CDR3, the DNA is TGCAGTGCTAGAGGGGTAAGCTACGAGCAGTACTTC. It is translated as CSARGVSYEQYF.

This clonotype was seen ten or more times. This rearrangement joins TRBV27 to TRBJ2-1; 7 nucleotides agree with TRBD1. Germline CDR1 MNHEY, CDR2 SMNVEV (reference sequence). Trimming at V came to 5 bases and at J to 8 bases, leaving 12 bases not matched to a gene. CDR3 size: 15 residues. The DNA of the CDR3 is TGTGCCAGCAGTCCTACCCACAGGGGTAGGGATGAGCAGTTCTTC. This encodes CASSPTHRGRDEQFF.

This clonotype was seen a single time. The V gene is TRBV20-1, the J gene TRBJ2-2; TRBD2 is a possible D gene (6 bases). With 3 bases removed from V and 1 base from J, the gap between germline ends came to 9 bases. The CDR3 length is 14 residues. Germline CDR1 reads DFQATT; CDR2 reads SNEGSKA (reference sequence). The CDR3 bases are TGCAGTGCTAGCGGGGGTCAGAACACCGGGGAGCTGTTTTTT. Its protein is CSASGGQNTGELFF.

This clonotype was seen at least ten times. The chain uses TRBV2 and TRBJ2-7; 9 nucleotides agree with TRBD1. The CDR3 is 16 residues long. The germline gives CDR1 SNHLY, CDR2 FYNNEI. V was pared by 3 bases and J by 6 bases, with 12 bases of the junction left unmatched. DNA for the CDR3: TGTGCCAGCAGTGACAGCGGGACAGGGATACGGCGCGAGCAGTACTTC. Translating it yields CASSDSGTGIRREQYF.

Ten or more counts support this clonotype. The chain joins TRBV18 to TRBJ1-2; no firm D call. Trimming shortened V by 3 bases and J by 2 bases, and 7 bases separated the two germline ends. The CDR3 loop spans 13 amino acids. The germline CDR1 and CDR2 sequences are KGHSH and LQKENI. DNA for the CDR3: TGTGCCAGCTCACCGGGCAGGAACTATGGCTACACCTTC. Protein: CASSPGRNYGYTF.

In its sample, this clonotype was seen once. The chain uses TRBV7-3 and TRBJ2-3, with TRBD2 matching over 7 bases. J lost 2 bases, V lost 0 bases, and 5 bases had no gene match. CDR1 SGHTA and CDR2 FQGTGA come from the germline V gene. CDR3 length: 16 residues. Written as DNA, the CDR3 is TGTGCCAGCAGCTTAACGGGCGGGAGCCCCACAGATACGCAGTATTTT. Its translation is CASSLTGGSPTDTQYF.

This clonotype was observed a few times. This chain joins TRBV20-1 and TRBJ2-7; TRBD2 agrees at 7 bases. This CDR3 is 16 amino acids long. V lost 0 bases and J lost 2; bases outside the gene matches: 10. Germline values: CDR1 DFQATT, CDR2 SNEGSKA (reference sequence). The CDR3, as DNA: TGCAGTGCTAGAGATCTTATTGGCGGGAGTGCCTACGAGCAGTACTTC. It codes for CSARDLIGGSAYEQYF.

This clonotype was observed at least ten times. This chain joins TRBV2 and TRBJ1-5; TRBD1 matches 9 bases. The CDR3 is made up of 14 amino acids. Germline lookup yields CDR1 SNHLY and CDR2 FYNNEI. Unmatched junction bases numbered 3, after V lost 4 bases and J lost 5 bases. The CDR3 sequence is CASSVRTGDQPQHF. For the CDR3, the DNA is TGTGCCAGCAGTGTGAGGACAGGGGATCAGCCCCAGCATTTT.

CDR3 loop: CASSYLGEGNTEAFF. Here the CDR3 DNA reads TGTGCCAGCAGTTACTTGGGGGAGGGGAACACTGAAGCTTTCTTT. The chain couples TRBV6-6 to TRBJ1-1; TRBD1 is a possible D gene (5 bases). From germline, CDR1 is MNHNY and CDR2 SVGAGI (reference sequence). The CDR3 is 15 residues long. Trimming shortened V by 1 base and J by 1 base, and 10 bases separated the two germline ends.

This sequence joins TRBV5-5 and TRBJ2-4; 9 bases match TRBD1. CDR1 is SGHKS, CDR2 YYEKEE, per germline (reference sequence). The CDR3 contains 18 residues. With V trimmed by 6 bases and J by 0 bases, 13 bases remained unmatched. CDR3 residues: CASNPGTGYKEAKNIQYF. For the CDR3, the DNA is TGTGCCAGCAACCCCGGGACAGGGTATAAAGAAGCCAAAAACATTCAGTACTTC.

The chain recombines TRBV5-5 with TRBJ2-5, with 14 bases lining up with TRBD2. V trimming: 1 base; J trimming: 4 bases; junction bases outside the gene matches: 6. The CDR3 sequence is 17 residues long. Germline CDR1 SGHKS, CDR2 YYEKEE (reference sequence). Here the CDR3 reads CASSLRLAGGPGETQYF. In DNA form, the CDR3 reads TGTGCCAGCAGCTTGAGACTAGCGGGAGGGCCAGGAGAGACCCAGTACTTC.

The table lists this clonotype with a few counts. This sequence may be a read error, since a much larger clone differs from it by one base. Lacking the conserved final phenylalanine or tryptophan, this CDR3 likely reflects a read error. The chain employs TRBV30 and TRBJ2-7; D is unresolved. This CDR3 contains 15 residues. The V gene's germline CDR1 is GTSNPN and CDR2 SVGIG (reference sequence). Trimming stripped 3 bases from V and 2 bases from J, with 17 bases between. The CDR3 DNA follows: TGTGCCTGGAGCAAGAGAGCGCCTAGTCCCTACGAGCAGTACCTC. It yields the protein CAWSKRAPSPYEQYL.